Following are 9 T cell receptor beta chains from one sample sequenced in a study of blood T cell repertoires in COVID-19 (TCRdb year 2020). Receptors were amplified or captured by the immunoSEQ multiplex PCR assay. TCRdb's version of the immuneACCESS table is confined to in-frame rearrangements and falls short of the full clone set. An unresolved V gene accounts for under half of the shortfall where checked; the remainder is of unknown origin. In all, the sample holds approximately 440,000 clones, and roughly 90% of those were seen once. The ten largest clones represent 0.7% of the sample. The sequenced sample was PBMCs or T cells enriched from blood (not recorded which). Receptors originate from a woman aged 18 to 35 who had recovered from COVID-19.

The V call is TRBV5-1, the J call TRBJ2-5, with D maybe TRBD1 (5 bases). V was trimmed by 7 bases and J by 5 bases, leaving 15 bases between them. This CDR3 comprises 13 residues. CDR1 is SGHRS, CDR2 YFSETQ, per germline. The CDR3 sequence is CASGLGPSETQYF. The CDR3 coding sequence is TGCGCCAGCGGCCTGGGGCCTTCGGAGACCCAGTACTTC. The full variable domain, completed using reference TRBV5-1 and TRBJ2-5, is KAGVTQTPRYLIKTRGQQVTLSCSPISGHRSVSWYQQTPGQGLQFLFEYFSETQRNKGNFPGRFSGRQFSNSRSEMNVSTLELGDSALYLCASGLGPSETQYFGPGTRLLVL.

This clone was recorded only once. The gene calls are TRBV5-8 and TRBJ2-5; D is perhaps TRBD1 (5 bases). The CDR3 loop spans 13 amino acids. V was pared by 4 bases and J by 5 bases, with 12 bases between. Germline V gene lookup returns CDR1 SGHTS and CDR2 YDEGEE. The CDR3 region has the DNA TGTGCCAGCAGCCTCTGGACACTGGAGACCCAGTACTTC. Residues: CASSLWTLETQYF.

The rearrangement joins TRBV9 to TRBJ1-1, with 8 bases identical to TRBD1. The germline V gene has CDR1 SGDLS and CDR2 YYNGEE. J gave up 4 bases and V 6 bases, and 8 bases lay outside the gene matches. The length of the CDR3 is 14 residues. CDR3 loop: CASTPGGRGTEAFF. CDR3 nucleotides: TGTGCCAGCACCCCAGGGGGCAGGGGCACTGAAGCTTTCTTT.

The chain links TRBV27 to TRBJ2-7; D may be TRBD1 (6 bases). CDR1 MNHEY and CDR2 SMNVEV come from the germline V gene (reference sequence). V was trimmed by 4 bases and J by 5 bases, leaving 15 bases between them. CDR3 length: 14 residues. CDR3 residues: CASSSPGQGHEQYF. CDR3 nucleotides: TGTGCCAGCAGTTCCCCGGGACAAGGCCACGAGCAGTACTTC.

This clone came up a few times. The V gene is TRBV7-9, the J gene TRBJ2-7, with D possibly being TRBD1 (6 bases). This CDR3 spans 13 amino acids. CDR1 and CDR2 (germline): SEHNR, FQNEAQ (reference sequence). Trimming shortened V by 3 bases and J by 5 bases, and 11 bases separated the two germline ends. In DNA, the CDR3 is TGTGCCAGCAGCTTCGTCCCAGGGGACGAGCAGTACTTC. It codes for CASSFVPGDEQYF.

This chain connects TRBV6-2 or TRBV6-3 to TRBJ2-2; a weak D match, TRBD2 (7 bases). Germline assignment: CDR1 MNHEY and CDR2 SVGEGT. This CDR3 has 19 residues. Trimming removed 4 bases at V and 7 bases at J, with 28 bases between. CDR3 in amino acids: CASSFSPGLPQGSDGELFF. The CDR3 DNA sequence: TGTGCCAGCAGTTTTTCTCCGGGACTACCGCAGGGGTCGGACGGGGAGCTGTTTTTT.

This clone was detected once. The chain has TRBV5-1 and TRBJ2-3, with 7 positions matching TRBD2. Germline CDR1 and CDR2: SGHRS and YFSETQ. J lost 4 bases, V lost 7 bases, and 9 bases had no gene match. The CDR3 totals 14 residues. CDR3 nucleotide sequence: TGCGCCAGCGAAATTGGGGCGGGGGCAGATACGCAGTATTTT. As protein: CASEIGAGADTQYF.

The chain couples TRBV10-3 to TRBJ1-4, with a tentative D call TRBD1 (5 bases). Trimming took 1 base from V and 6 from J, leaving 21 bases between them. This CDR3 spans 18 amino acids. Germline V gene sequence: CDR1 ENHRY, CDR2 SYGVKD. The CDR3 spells CAISEYQDTLDGDEKLFF. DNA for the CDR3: TGTGCCATCAGTGAGTATCAGGACACCTTGGATGGGGATGAAAAACTGTTTTTT.

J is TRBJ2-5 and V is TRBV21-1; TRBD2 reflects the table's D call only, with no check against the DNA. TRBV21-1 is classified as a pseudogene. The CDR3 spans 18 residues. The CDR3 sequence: CASSKYTSGDPWGETQYF. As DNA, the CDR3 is TGTGCCAGCAGCAAGTATACTAGCGGGGACCCTTGGGGGGAGACCCAGTACTTC.